This TCR beta chain was captured in a study of cytomegalovirus exposure and HLA in healthy donors. Although they were nominally healthy when sampled, donors likely had unrecorded immune exposures. PCR amplification relied on 60 Vbeta primers (plus 13 Jbeta primers). The repertoire was sequenced with immunoSEQ multiplex PCR; TCRdb's copy has only in-frame clones and lacks some. The table has about 150,000 clones, roughly three fifths seen once; the top ten hold 6.5%. This clone was detected only once. The source is a woman aged 60-75 years in good health and CMV-seronegative. The sequencing input was PBMCs.

For the CDR3, the DNA is TGCGCCAGCAGCCAAGATGGGGACCTGCGGGGGAATTCACCCCTCCACTTT. Protein product: CASSQDGDLRGNSPLHF. V usage is TRBV4-3 and J usage is TRBJ1-6, with TRBD1 as a possible D gene (5 bases). Germline V lookup: CDR1 LGHNA, CDR2 YSLEER. V was trimmed by 0 bases and J by 7 bases, leaving 16 bases between them. The CDR3 loop spans 17 amino acids.